This T cell receptor (beta chain) was captured in a study of PD-1 blockade in classical Hodgkin lymphoma. Study-wide background: Treatment was intravenous nivolumab, 3 mg/kg every 2 weeks, until progression.

All the patients suffered relapse after autologous stem cell transplantation, and brentuximab vedotin exposure differed. The protocol was immunoSEQ multiplex PCR, while the TCRdb copy is restricted to in-frame clones and leaves out a portion. Of tens of thousands of clones in the sample, over 60% are singletons; the top ten hold approximately 21%. Trimming left V 3 bases short and J 0 bases short, with 15 bases between. Germline values: CDR1 SGHAT, CDR2 FQNNGV. The CDR3 totals 16 residues. The rearrangement uses TRBV11-2 and TRBJ2-7; the D gene could be TRBD1 or TRBD2 (5 bases each). The sequencing used peripheral blood mononuclear cells (PBMCs), collected before the second cycle of nivolumab. The TCR comes from a human donor with classical Hodgkin lymphoma. The CDR3 region has the DNA TGTGCCAGCAGCTTTTCCGGGACGGTGAGCTCCTACGAGCAGTACTTC. Protein sequence: CASSFSGTVSSYEQYF.